A selection of T cell receptor beta chains follows, all from one sample in a study of shared clonotypes between healthy human individuals. Here immunoSEQ multiplex PCR was the method, and the copy in TCRdb shows in-frame clones only, minus some. The sample lists hundreds of thousands of clones; approximately 97% were seen once. Specimen: memory CD8+ T cells sorted from blood. Receptors originate from a man aged 25-45 years in good health. CDR3s include the opening cysteine and the closing phenylalanine or tryptophan. A D gene is named only where the DNA matches it firmly. Expanded clones are given a class, and other clones once, few, many or no size at all.

d_gene,j_gene,v_gene,abundance,CDR3nt,CDR3aa
.,TRBJ2-1,TRBV4-2,.,TGTGCCAGCAGCCAAGTTGAGCGGGAGCAGTTCTTC,CASSQVEREQFF
.,TRBJ2-3,TRBV27,once,TGTGCCAGCAGTTTATTAGGGCAATCTACTAGCACAGATACGCAGTATTTT,CASSLLGQSTSTDTQYF
TRBD2,TRBJ2-7,TRBV7-8,.,TGTGCCAGCAGCGACCGGACTAGCCGCTACGAGCAGTACTTC,CASSDRTSRYEQYF
.,TRBJ1-1,TRBV19,.,TGTGCCAGTAGTATATGGTCCGGGAACACTGAAGCTTTCTTT,CASSIWSGNTEAFF
.,TRBJ1-2,TRBV21-1,.,TGTGCCAGCAGCAAATATGGCTACACCTTC,CASSKYGYTF
TRBD2,TRBJ2-1,TRBV4-2,.,TGTGCCAGCAGCCGCCGCGGGAGGACTAGCGGGAAGAATGAGCAGTTCTTC,CASSRRGRTSGKNEQFF
.,TRBJ1-4,TRBV11-2,.,TGTGCCAGCAGCTTAGGCGGTACGGGGAAACTGTTTTTT,CASSLGGTGKLFF
TRBD2,TRBJ2-1,TRBV5-4,.,TGTGCCAGCAGCTTGGGTAGCGGGCCCAACAATGAGCAGTTCTTC,CASSLGSGPNNEQFF
TRBD1,TRBJ1-2,TRBV5-5,.,TGTGCCAGCAGCTTGTGGGCGGACAGGCCTGGGGGCTACACCTTC,CASSLWADRPGGYTF
TRBD1,TRBJ1-4,TRBV6-5,.,TGTGCCAGCAGTTACACTCCGGGACAGGGCAATGAAAAACTGTTTTTT,CASSYTPGQGNEKLFF
.,TRBJ2-1,TRBV5-4,.,TGTGCCAGCAGCTGGGGACCCAACAATGAGCAGTTCTTC,CASSWGPNNEQFF
TRBD2,TRBJ2-1,TRBV28,.,TGTGCCAGCAGTTTATGGAGCGGGATAACCGACAATGAGCAGTTCTTC,CASSLWSGITDNEQFF
.,TRBJ2-1,TRBV28,.,TGTGCCAGCAGATCCACAGGAACTTACAATGAGCAGTTCTTC,CASRSTGTYNEQFF
.,TRBJ2-3,TRBV6-5,.,TGTGCCAGCAGGAAGGAACTAGCAAGCACAGATACGCAGTATTTT,CASRKELASTDTQYF
.,TRBJ1-1,TRBV19,.,TGTGCCAGTAGTATAGGTCAGGGGAACACTGAAGCTTTCTTT,CASSIGQGNTEAFF
TRBD2,TRBJ2-3,TRBV7-9,.,TGTGCCAGCAGCTTAATAATAGCGGGAGGAACAGATACGCAGTATTTT,CASSLIIAGGTDTQYF
TRBD2,TRBJ2-1,TRBV5-1,.,TGCGCCAGCAGCTTGGCGGGACTAGCGGGAGTCAATGAGCAGTTCTTC,CASSLAGLAGVNEQFF
.,TRBJ2-1,TRBV6-5,.,TGTGCCAGCAGTCCCACCAACAATGAGCAGTTCTTC,CASSPTNNEQFF
.,TRBJ1-2,TRBV2,.,TGTGCCAGCAGTGATTTAGGGCTCGGCTACACCTTC,CASSDLGLGYTF
TRBD2,TRBJ2-7,TRBV28,.,TGTGCCAGCAGTACCCCCCCGGGACTAGCAGTAGACTTC,CASSTPPGLAVDF
.,TRBJ2-7,TRBV27,.,TGTGCCACCAGTGCCGGGGGTTCCTACGAGCAGTACTTC,CATSAGGSYEQYF
.,TRBJ2-2,TRBV11-2,.,TGTGCCAGCAGCTTTTCCCCATTCCGGGACCCAGCCACCGGGGAGCTGTTTTTT,CASSFSPFRDPATGELFF
TRBD1,TRBJ1-4,TRBV19,.,TGTGCCAGTAGCCGGGGGACAGGGAACGAAAAACTGTTTTTT,CASSRGTGNEKLFF
TRBD1,TRBJ1-5,TRBV10-3,.,TGTGCCATCAGTGAGGGGACAGGGGTTCAGCCCCAGCATTTT,CAISEGTGVQPQHF
.,TRBJ1-3,TRBV5-6,once,TGTGCCAGCAGCCGGCCAGGAGAAGCTGGAAACACCATATATTTT,CASSRPGEAGNTIYF
.,TRBJ1-1,TRBV6-6,.,TGTGCCAGCAGTTACAGGGTAGAAGCTTTCTTT,CASSYRVEAFF
.,TRBJ2-7,TRBV10-1,.,TGCGCCAGCAGAGTTTTTGGGAGGGGGTCCTACGAGCAGTACTTC,CASRVFGRGSYEQYF
TRBD2,TRBJ2-1,TRBV5-1,.,TGCGCCAGCAGCTTTACTAGCGATTTTAACAATGAGCAGTTCTTC,CASSFTSDFNNEQFF
TRBD1,TRBJ1-1,TRBV5-1,.,TGCGCCAGCAGCCAGGGGGCGGGGAACACTGAAGCTTTCTTT,CASSQGAGNTEAFF
.,TRBJ1-2,TRBV19,.,TGTGCCTGCCGGGACCTGCGTAACTATGGCTACACCTTC,CACRDLRNYGYTF
.,TRBJ2-7,TRBV7-6,.,TGTGCCAGCAGCTTAGTTCCTAGCATCACCTACGAGCAGTACTTC,CASSLVPSITYEQYF
.,TRBJ2-2,TRBV28,.,TGTGCCAGCACCGATACCGGGGAGCTGTTTTTT,CASTDTGELFF
.,TRBJ2-1,TRBV6-5,.,TGTGCCAGCAGAATGCCGGGACTCCGGAACAATGAGCAGTTCTTC,CASRMPGLRNNEQFF
TRBD2,TRBJ2-7,TRBV7-2,.,TGTGCCAGCAGCTTCCCCATTGGTAGCGGGAGACCAGCCTACGAGCAGTACTTC,CASSFPIGSGRPAYEQYF
.,TRBJ2-5,TRBV7-8,.,TGTGCCAGCAGCTTTGGCCTTAAAGAGACCCAGTACTTC,CASSFGLKETQYF
TRBD1,TRBJ1-2,TRBV5-4,.,TGTGCCAGCAGCTGGGACAGGAATGGCTACACCTTC,CASSWDRNGYTF
.,TRBJ2-3,TRBV6-1,.,TGTGCCAGCCTGGGATGGGGGACACCCACAGATACGCAGTATTTT,CASLGWGTPTDTQYF
.,TRBJ2-7,TRBV4-1,once,TGCGCCAGCAGCCGTATGGACGGTGGCGGGGAGCAGTACTTC,CASSRMDGGGEQYF
.,TRBJ1-1,TRBV6-5,.,TGTGCCAGCAGTTACTCCGGGGCGAATTGGAACACTGAAGCTTTCTTT,CASSYSGANWNTEAFF
TRBD2,TRBJ2-7,TRBV11-2,.,TGTGCCAGCAGCTTGGCGGGAGGGCCCCACGAGCAGTACTTC,CASSLAGGPHEQYF
.,TRBJ2-3,TRBV10-3,.,TGTGCCATCAAGTTAGGCACCACAGATACGCAGTATTTT,CAIKLGTTDTQYF
.,TRBJ2-7,TRBV20-1,.,TGCAGTGCTGATATTGACGAGCAGTACTTC,CSADIDEQYF
.,TRBJ2-1,TRBV10-2,.,TGCGCCGTGCTTGGGGGGGGCAATCAGCAGTTCTTC,CAVLGGGNQQFF
.,TRBJ2-7,TRBV29-1,.,TGCAGCCGTTGGGGGCAAGGACGGGGCTACGAGCAGTACTTC,CSRWGQGRGYEQYF
.,TRBJ2-3,TRBV9,.,TGTGCCAGCAGCCCCCCTGATGGGAGGGATACGCAGTATTTT,CASSPPDGRDTQYF
.,TRBJ2-7,TRBV2,.,TGTGCCAGCCTGGACGAATACGAGCAGTACTTC,CASLDEYEQYF
.,TRBJ1-3,TRBV7-9,.,TGTGCCAGCAGCTTCAGATCTGGGAACACCATATATTTT,CASSFRSGNTIYF
.,TRBJ2-2,TRBV7-3,.,TGTGCCAGCAGCTTTGGACACGACACCGGGGAGCTGTTTTTT,CASSFGHDTGELFF
.,TRBJ2-6,TRBV4-1,.,TGCGCCAGCAGCCAAGACCCAGCGGCTCAAAGCGTCCTGACTTTC,CASSQDPAAQSVLTF
TRBD2,TRBJ2-5,TRBV28,.,TGTGCCAGCACGGGAGGGACTGGGTTGGAGACCCAGTACTTC,CASTGGTGLETQYF
TRBD1,TRBJ2-7,TRBV28,.,TGTGCCAGCAGTTTCTCAGGGGGCTCCTACGAGCAGTACTTC,CASSFSGGSYEQYF
TRBD2,TRBJ2-7,TRBV28,.,TGTGCCAGCAGTTCGGGACTAGCGGGAAGGTACGAGCAGTACTTC,CASSSGLAGRYEQYF
.,TRBJ1-4,TRBV7-2,.,TGTGCCAGCAGCCTAGGGGGGACAATTAATGAAAAACTGTTTTTT,CASSLGGTINEKLFF